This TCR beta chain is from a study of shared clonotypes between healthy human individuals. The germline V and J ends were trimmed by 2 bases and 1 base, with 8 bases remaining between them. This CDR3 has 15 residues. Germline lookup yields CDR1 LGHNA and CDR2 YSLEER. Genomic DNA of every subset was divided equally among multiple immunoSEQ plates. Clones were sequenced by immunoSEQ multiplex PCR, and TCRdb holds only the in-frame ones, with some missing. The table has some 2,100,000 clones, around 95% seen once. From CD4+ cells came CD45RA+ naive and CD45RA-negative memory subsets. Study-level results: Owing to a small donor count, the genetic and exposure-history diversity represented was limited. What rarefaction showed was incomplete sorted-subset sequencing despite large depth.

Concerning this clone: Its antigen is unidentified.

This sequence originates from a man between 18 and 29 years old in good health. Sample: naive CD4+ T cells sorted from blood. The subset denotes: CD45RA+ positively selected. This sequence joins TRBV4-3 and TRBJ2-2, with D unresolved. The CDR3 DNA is TGCGCCAGCAGCCAATCTTATAGGAACACCGGGGAGCTGTTTTTT. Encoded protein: CASSQSYRNTGELFF.